Listed below are T cell receptor beta chains from one sample, sequenced in a study of Graves' ophthalmopathy and Graves' hyperthyroidism. Via MiXCR, TCRdb re-called the multiplex PCR reads, giving one row per CDR3 protein. The table lists over a million distinct CDR3 sequences, about 38% of them singletons. What was sequenced was peripheral blood or thyroid tissue (not recorded which). These receptors all stem from an adult man with Graves' hyperthyroidism. Each CDR3 is given with its conserved first and last residue. The D gene is left open where the match is weak. Clone size is stated in some rows and not others, as once, few, many or a class when expanded.

clone_size j_call v_call d_call cdr3_aa cdr3_nt
many TRBJ2-7 TRBV2 TRBD1 CASEDRGRGSYEQYF TGTGCCAGCGAGGACAGGGGCCGTGGCTCCTACGAGCAGTACTTC
many TRBJ2-2 TRBV2 . CASTHSNINTGELFF TGTGCCAGCACTCACTCCAATATAAACACCGGGGAGCTGTTTTTT
. TRBJ2-7 TRBV12-3/TRBV12-4 . CASSLIRDEDF TGTGCCAGCAGTCTGATCCGGGACGAAGACTTC
. TRBJ1-5 TRBV6-2/TRBV6-3 . CASSYSSVSQPQHF TGTGCCAGCAGTTACTCGTCGGTAAGTCAGCCCCAGCATTTT
many TRBJ2-5 TRBV7-9 TRBD1 CASSPTTGVGQETQYF TGTGCCAGCAGCCCTACGACAGGGGTCGGACAAGAGACCCAGTACTTC
few TRBJ2-7 TRBV10-1 . CASSSQVRGEQYF TGCGCCAGCAGTTCACAGGTTAGGGGCGAGCAGTACTTC
few TRBJ2-7 TRBV10-2 . CASSESITAEQYF TGCGCCAGCAGTGAGTCGATCACAGCCGAGCAGTACTTC
many TRBJ2-7 TRBV7-2 . CASSPMNEQYF TGTGCCAGCAGCCCTATGAACGAGCAGTACTTC
. TRBJ2-2 TRBV11-2 . CASRRVGGTGELFF TGTGCCAGCAGGCGCGTCGGTGGCACCGGGGAGCTGTTTTTT
. TRBJ2-3 TRBV12-3/TRBV12-4 TRBD2 CASSSRTSGSRADTQYF TGTGCCAGCAGTTCAAGGACTAGCGGGAGTCGGGCAGATACGCAGTATTTT
few TRBJ1-5 TRBV19 . CASSMGTGGWPQHF TGTGCCAGTAGTATGGGGACCGGGGGCTGGCCCCAGCATTTT
. TRBJ2-5 TRBV6-5 TRBD1 CASSYSKQGGVPQYF TGTGCCAGCAGTTACTCGAAACAGGGGGGAGTGCCCCAGTACTTC
. TRBJ2-2 TRBV12-3/TRBV12-4 . CASRTEYLTGELFF TGTGCCAGCAGAACAGAGTACCTCACCGGGGAGCTGTTTTTT
many TRBJ2-5 TRBV7-2 . CASSLPGGNQYF TGTGCCAGCAGCCTCCCCGGGGGAAACCAGTACTTC
. TRBJ1-2 TRBV7-9 . CAGWGSVAGRSYGYTF TGTGCCGGCTGGGGCAGCGTTGCCGGACGGAGCTATGGCTACACCTTC
. TRBJ2-5 TRBV7-9 TRBD1 CASSTRDRVNAETQYF TGTGCCAGCAGTACCCGAGACAGGGTCAATGCGGAGACCCAGTACTTC
few TRBJ2-5 TRBV10-3 . CAIAVAETQYF TGTGCCATCGCCGTGGCAGAGACCCAGTACTTC
few TRBJ2-5 TRBV2 . CASRRGQGPTQYF TGTGCCAGCAGGAGGGGTCAGGGCCCGACCCAGTACTTC
. TRBJ2-7 TRBV7-9 . CASTAKEGRREQYF TGTGCCAGCACCGCAAAAGAGGGGCGTCGGGAGCAGTACTTC
many TRBJ1-3 TRBV12-3/TRBV12-4 . CASSFWGATGNTIYF TGTGCCAGCAGTTTCTGGGGGGCTACTGGAAACACCATATATTTT
. TRBJ2-7 TRBV25-1 TRBD2 CASSPGREIPVEQYF TGTGCCAGCTCACCGGGGCGGGAGATTCCGGTCGAGCAGTACTTC
. TRBJ2-7 TRBV19 TRBD2 CASSMTILSERGVLPYEQYF TGTGCCAGTAGTATGACAATCCTCTCGGAGCGGGGGGTCCTACCCTACGAGCAGTACTTC
. TRBJ1-3 TRBV7-2 TRBD1 CASSFFVGRTWKTGAPSGNTIYF TGTGCCAGCAGCTTTTTTGTCGGCCGCACATGGAAGACAGGGGCCCCCTCTGGAAACACCATATATTTT
many TRBJ2-6 TRBV11-2 TRBD2 CASSLTSGRPPGANVLTF TGTGCCAGCAGCTTAACTAGCGGGCGACCCCCTGGGGCCAACGTCCTGACTTTC
many TRBJ2-7 TRBV2 TRBD1 CASSGQGKNYEQYF TGTGCCAGCAGTGGACAGGGAAAAAACTACGAGCAGTACTTC
. TRBJ2-7 TRBV4-3 . CASSRNAVGGGPYEQYF TGCGCCAGCAGCCGTAACGCTGTCGGGGGCGGACCCTACGAGCAGTACTTC
few TRBJ1-2 TRBV14 . CASSQAELIYGYTF TGTGCCAGCAGCCAAGCGGAGCTGATCTATGGCTACACCTTC
many TRBJ1-1 TRBV29-1 . CSAAGQFDTEAFF TGCAGCGCTGCAGGACAGTTTGACACTGAAGCTTTCTTT
. TRBJ1-2 TRBV20-1 TRBD1 CSEAGQGNYGYTF TGCAGTGAGGCGGGACAGGGTAACTATGGCTACACCTTC
. TRBJ1-2 TRBV5-1 TRBD1 CASRSTGAGYTF TGTGCCAGCAGATCAACAGGGGCTGGCTACACCTTC
many TRBJ2-5 TRBV5-1 . CASSGTQAGETQYF TGCGCCAGCAGCGGGACACAAGCAGGAGAGACCCAGTACTTC
many TRBJ1-1 TRBV12-3/TRBV12-4 TRBD1 CASSLIRGTGDYTEAFF TGTGCCAGCAGTCTAATCCGCGGGACAGGGGACTACACTGAAGCTTTCTTT
. TRBJ1-1 TRBV25-1 . CASSERGSGTEAFF TGTGCCAGCAGTGAACGAGGGTCGGGCACTGAAGCTTTCTTT
. TRBJ2-5 TRBV25-1 TRBD2 CASSDPGLAGVGETQYF TGTGCCAGCAGTGACCCGGGACTAGCGGGAGTTGGGGAGACCCAGTACTTC
many TRBJ2-7 TRBV15 . CATSRIMSRTNLRVQYF TGTGCCACCAGCAGAATAATGTCAAGGACAAACTTACGAGTGCAGTACTTC
. TRBJ1-1 TRBV11-1 . CASSSDEWVMNTEAFF TGTGCCAGCAGCTCAGATGAGTGGGTCATGAACACTGAAGCTTTCTTT
few TRBJ2-5 TRBV6-5 TRBD2 CASRTGGSETQYF TGTGCCAGCAGAACGGGGGGGTCGGAGACCCAGTACTTC
. TRBJ1-4 TRBV9 TRBD1 CASSRYKPGQLTNEKLFF TGTGCCAGCAGTCGCTATAAACCGGGACAGTTGACTAATGAAAAACTGTTTTTT
. TRBJ1-4 TRBV12-3/TRBV12-4 . CASSPFGLVEEKLFF TGTGCCAGCAGTCCCTTTGGGTTGGTGGAAGAAAAACTGTTTTTT
few TRBJ1-6 TRBV5-1 . CASSLSRVDDNSPLHF TGCGCCAGCAGCTTAAGTCGGGTGGACGATAATTCACCCCTCCACTTT
many TRBJ1-2 TRBV25-1 TRBD1 CASKAQGALGYTF TGTGCCAGCAAAGCTCAGGGGGCGCTTGGCTACACCTTC
. TRBJ1-2 TRBV12-3/TRBV12-4 . CASKPGPEVGYTF TGTGCCAGCAAACCGGGACCCGAGGTTGGCTACACCTTC
many TRBJ2-2 TRBV11-2 . CASSLVRSGNTGELFF TGTGCCAGCAGCTTAGTTCGTAGCGGCAACACCGGGGAGCTGTTTTTT
many TRBJ2-2 TRBV15 . CATSRDWPGELFF TGTGCCACCAGCAGAGATTGGCCCGGGGAGCTGTTTTTT
many TRBJ1-1 TRBV19 . CASSIGEVGNTEAFF TGTGCCAGTAGTATTGGCGAGGTGGGGAACACTGAAGCTTTCTTT
. TRBJ2-7 TRBV29-1 . CSVSATGPRHEQYF TGCAGCGTTTCTGCGACAGGTCCAAGGCACGAGCAGTACTTC
. TRBJ1-3 TRBV7-2 . CASSLAVTSGNTIYF TGTGCCAGCAGCTTGGCGGTGACCTCTGGAAACACCATATATTTT